This passage covers 10 T cell receptor beta chains from one sample sequenced in a study of blood T cells in healthy people across ages. Primers used in a second PCR of roughly 6 to 11 cycles were a sample-barcoded 5' primer and a J-beta primer mix. TCRdb re-analysed the 5' RACE reads in MiXCR, keeping a single row per CDR3 protein. Of over a million distinct CDR3 sequences listed, about 43% are singletons. The sequencing sample was made of blood. These TCRs come from a woman under 30 in good health.

This clonotype was counted many times. The chain joins TRBV5-1 to TRBJ2-3, with D unclear. CDR1 is SGHRS, CDR2 YFSETQ, per germline. The V and J ends lost 2 bases and 2 bases respectively, with 9 bases between them. This CDR3 comprises 14 residues. CDR3 sequence: CASSFGGPTDTQYF. CDR3 in DNA: TGCGCCAGCAGCTTTGGCGGCCCCACAGATACGCAGTATTTT.

Only a few counts were recorded for this clonotype. This chain links TRBV6-2 or TRBV6-3 with TRBJ2-1; no clear D. Germline CDR1 MNHEY, CDR2 SVGEGT. The V and J ends lost 7 bases and 8 bases respectively, with 15 bases between them. This CDR3 spans 13 amino acids. CDR3 amino acids: CASIGSSYYEQFF. Written as DNA, the CDR3 is TGTGCCAGCATAGGATCGAGTTATTATGAGCAGTTCTTC.

This chain joins TRBV7-2 and TRBJ1-2; the D gene is possibly TRBD1 (5 bases). The V gene lost 2 bases and the J gene lost 5 bases, with 18 bases spanning the gap. Germline CDR1 and CDR2: SGHTA and FQGNSA. This CDR3 contains 16 residues. The CDR3 region has the DNA TGTGCCAGCAGCTTAAATCCGGGACTCCAGGTATATGGCTACACCTTC. Translating it yields CASSLNPGLQVYGYTF.

This clonotype was recorded a few times. The genes are TRBV20-1 and TRBJ1-6; no definite D call. Trimming cost V 0 bases and J 8 bases, with 14 bases left between them. The length of the CDR3 is 15 residues. CDR1 is DFQATT, CDR2 SNEGSKA, per germline (reference sequence). The chain's CDR3 is CSARDYGSPYSPLHF. The CDR3 nucleotides read TGCAGTGCTAGAGATTATGGCAGCCCATATTCACCCCTCCACTTT.

There are a few counts of this clonotype. The chain's CDR3 is CASTPTTGGNYGYTF. The CDR3 DNA follows: TGTGCCAGCACCCCGACGACAGGGGGAAACTATGGCTACACCTTC. The chain recombines TRBV12-3 or TRBV12-4 with TRBJ1-2; 9 bases agree with TRBD1. With V trimmed by 7 bases and J by 2 bases, 8 bases remained unmatched. There are 15 residues in the CDR3.

This clonotype was recorded a few times. This chain joins TRBV7-2 and TRBJ2-7; 8 nucleotides line up with TRBD1. The V and J ends lost 2 bases and 5 bases, in that order; junction bases with no gene match: 8. CDR1 and CDR2 (germline): SGHTA, FQGNSA. This CDR3 is 15 amino acids long. CDR3 region: CASSLNQGAFNEQYF. Here the CDR3 DNA reads TGTGCCAGCAGCTTAAACCAGGGGGCGTTCAACGAGCAGTACTTC.

This clonotype was seen many times. The V and J genes are TRBV29-1 and TRBJ1-2; D is unclear. Germline V CDR1 and CDR2: SQVTM, ANQGSEA. Deletions cut 2 bases from V and 3 bases from J, with 16 bases between. The CDR3 loop spans 15 amino acids. The CDR3 sequence is CSVERAEISDYGYTF. The CDR3 DNA reads as TGCAGCGTTGAACGGGCCGAAATTTCGGACTATGGCTACACCTTC.

This clonotype was seen a single time. This chain connects TRBV6-6 to TRBJ2-7; perhaps TRBD1 as D (6 bases). Germline-derived CDR1 and CDR2 are MNHNY and SVGAGI (reference sequence). This CDR3 has 13 residues. Deletions cut 5 bases from V and 7 bases from J, with 15 bases between. CDR3 bases: TGTGCCAGCAGTGACGAGGGGGTGGGTGAGCAGTACTTC. This translates into CASSDEGVGEQYF.

The table lists this clonotype with a few counts. The V gene is TRBV29-1, the J gene TRBJ2-7; 10 bases fit TRBD1. Germline V gives CDR1 SQVTM, CDR2 ANQGSEA. J lost 2 bases, V lost 3 bases, and 1 base had no gene match. This CDR3 comprises 13 residues. The DNA for the CDR3 is TGCAGCGTTGATGGGACAGGGGCCTACGAGCAGTACTTC. Its translation: CSVDGTGAYEQYF.

This clonotype was detected only once. The rearrangement joins TRBV12-3 or TRBV12-4 to TRBJ1-4; TRBD1 might be the D (6 bases). This CDR3 has 14 residues. The V gene lost 7 bases and the J gene lost 8 bases, with 17 bases spanning the gap. CDR3 sequence reads: CASILTGPGEKLFF. CDR3 nucleotide sequence: TGTGCCAGCATCCTAACAGGGCCGGGCGAAAAACTGTTTTTT.